The 2 T cell receptor beta chains below come from one sample, sequenced in a study of neurological immune-mediated disorders. TCRdb ran MiXCR on the 5' RACE reads and lists one entry per CDR3 protein. The sample has approximately 85,000 distinct CDR3 sequences; about 4.5% are singletons. The time point: longitudinal time-point 3. Material for sequencing was PBMCs. These receptors were taken from a woman in her sixties with multiple sclerosis.

The table lists this clonotype with many counts. V is TRBV5-1 and J is TRBJ2-1; tentatively, D is TRBD1 (6 bases). The V end was cut by 3 bases, the J end by 5 bases, with 12 bases between. Germline loops: CDR1 SGHRS, CDR2 YFSETQ. This CDR3 comprises 14 residues. DNA of the CDR3: TGCGCCAGCAGCTCCCAGGGGCCCAACAATGAGCAGTTCTTC. This encodes CASSSQGPNNEQFF.

This clonotype came up many times. The chain couples TRBV7-8 to TRBJ1-2, with D possibly TRBD1 on 6 matching bases. Trimming cost V 7 bases and J 0 bases, with 24 bases left between them. Germline CDR1 SGHVS, CDR2 FQNEAQ. This CDR3 is built from 18 residues. This CDR3 is CASTRGGSKSPANYGYTF. Here the CDR3 DNA reads TGTGCCAGCACCAGAGGGGGGTCTAAATCCCCAGCTAACTATGGCTACACCTTC.